The TCR beta chain described here comes from a study of blood T cell repertoires in COVID-19. The overall study: The samples span acute and convalescent COVID-19 from the United States, Italy and Spain. T cells, B-cell-depleted T cells, or PBMCs provided the cDNA or gDNA that served as material.

The germline V gene has CDR1 SNHLY and CDR2 FYNNEI. The V segment lost 7 bases and the J segment 8 bases; nucleotides outside the gene matches: 8. The CDR3 extends over 14 amino acids. The table came from immunoSEQ multiplex PCR; TCRdb's copy has only in-frame clones and leaves some out. Of 35,000 to 45,000 clones in the sample, about 89% were seen once. The source material was peripheral blood. This chain links TRBV2 with TRBJ1-2, with TRBD1 matching 12 bases. This receptor was identified in a human donor in a cohort sampled during active COVID-19. CDR3 in DNA: TGTGCCAGCATTACCGGGACAGGGGGCAGGGGCTACACCTTC. Its protein is CASITGTGGRGYTF.